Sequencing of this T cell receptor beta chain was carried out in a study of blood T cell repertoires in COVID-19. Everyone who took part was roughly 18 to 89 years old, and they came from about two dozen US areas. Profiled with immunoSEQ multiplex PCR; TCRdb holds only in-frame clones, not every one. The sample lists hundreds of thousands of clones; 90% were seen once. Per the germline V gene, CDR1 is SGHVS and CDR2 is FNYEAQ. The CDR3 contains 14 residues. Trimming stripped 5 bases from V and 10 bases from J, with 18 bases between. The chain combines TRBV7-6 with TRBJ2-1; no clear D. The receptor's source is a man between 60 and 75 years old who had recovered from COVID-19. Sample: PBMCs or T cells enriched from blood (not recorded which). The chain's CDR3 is CASSPSRRNSEQFF. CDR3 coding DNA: TGTGCCAGCAGCCCCTCCCGACGGAACAGCGAGCAGTTCTTC.